The next 8 T cell receptor beta chains were all read from a single sample in a study of cytomegalovirus exposure and HLA in healthy donors. Use of 60 Vbeta and 13 Jbeta primers characterized the PCR. Here immunoSEQ multiplex PCR was the method, and the copy in TCRdb shows in-frame clones only, minus some. This table holds under 250,000 clones, 78% found once. The sequencing sample was made of PBMCs. Receptor source: a male donor in good health and CMV-seronegative.

This chain uses TRBV18 with TRBJ2-2; 11 nucleotides align to TRBD2. V lost 6 bases, J lost 0 bases, and 9 bases stayed unmatched. The CDR3 totals 18 residues. From germline, CDR1 is KGHSH and CDR2 LQKENI. The chain's CDR3 is CASSQTGTSGANTGELFF. For the CDR3, the DNA is TGTGCCAGCTCTCAAACCGGGACTAGCGGAGCGAACACCGGGGAGCTGTTTTTT.

The chain couples TRBV9 to TRBJ1-2; no clear D gene. This CDR3 comprises 15 residues. Trimming pared 2 bases from V and 0 bases from J, leaving 11 bases between. Germline V gene sequence: CDR1 SGDLS, CDR2 YYNGEE. This CDR3 is CASSVDGDSNYGYTF. DNA of the CDR3: TGTGCCAGCAGCGTCGACGGAGATTCTAACTATGGCTACACCTTC.

The rearrangement uses TRBV4-1 and TRBJ2-7; D gene ambiguous. The CDR3 runs 13 residues. Germline loops: CDR1 MGHRA, CDR2 YSYEKL. The V and J ends lost 1 base and 3 bases respectively, with 7 bases between them. The CDR3 loop is CASSQVLNYEQYF. Written as DNA, the CDR3 is TGCGCCAGCAGCCAAGTACTTAACTACGAGCAGTACTTC.

CDR3 sequence: CASSVGSGRSHEQYF. The CDR3 bases are TGTGCCAGCAGCGTAGGCAGCGGGAGGTCCCACGAGCAGTACTTC. The chain has TRBV9 and TRBJ2-7; 9 bases are shared with TRBD2. V lost 0 bases and J lost 5; bases outside the gene matches: 6. Germline CDR1 and CDR2: SGDLS and YYNGEE. The CDR3 is 15 residues long.

The chain has TRBV19 and TRBJ2-7; D unclear. The CDR3 contains 11 residues. Germline values: CDR1 LNHDA, CDR2 SQIVND (reference sequence). Trimming took 5 bases from V and 6 from J, leaving 8 bases between them. The CDR3 coding sequence is TGTGCCAGTAGTGCCGGTTCCGAGCAGTACTTC. This translates into CASSAGSEQYF.

The chain links TRBV28 to TRBJ2-5; D uncertain. The CDR3 extends over 17 amino acids. Germline CDR1 reads MDHEN; CDR2 reads SYDVKM. V was pared by 6 bases and J by 1 base, with 21 bases between. This CDR3 reads CASREKQAFNPQETQYF. CDR3 nucleotide sequence: TGTGCCAGCAGAGAGAAGCAGGCCTTTAATCCCCAAGAGACCCAGTACTTC. Looking up the rest from reference TRBV28 and TRBJ2-5 gives the full variable domain: DVKVTQSSRYLVKRTGEKVFLECVQDMDHENMFWYRQDPGLGLRLIYFSYDVKMKEKGDIPEGYSVSREKKERFSLILESASTNQTSMYLCASREKQAFNPQETQYFGPGTRLLVL.

The chain employs TRBV6-5 and TRBJ2-1, with no clear D. The V gene's germline CDR1 is MNHEY and CDR2 SVGAGI. Deletions cut 2 bases from V and 5 bases from J, with 16 bases between. The CDR3 is 16 amino acids. In DNA form, the CDR3 reads TGTGCCAGCAGTTACAGGAGCGCAACATTCAACAATGAGCAGTTCTTC. Translating gives CASSYRSATFNNEQFF.

The gene calls are TRBV5-4 and TRBJ2-7, with D perhaps TRBD2 (7 bases). V was pared by 4 bases and J by 9 bases, with 26 bases between. This CDR3 spans 16 amino acids. Germline CDR1 reads SGHNT; CDR2 reads YYREEE (reference sequence). The CDR3, as DNA: TGTGCCAGCAGCCCCTATCCCGGGGGGCGCAGATGGGGGCAGTACTTC. This translates into CASSPYPGGRRWGQYF.